This entry features one T cell receptor beta chain sequence. Antigen: not known. This sample was taken from a study of T cell repertoires in cytomegalovirus infection. Study-level information: HLA-C-restricted CMV epitopes, recently identified, and well-studied HLA-B-restricted ones were used by the study. Carrying CMV and the relevant HLA type showed in public TCR beta signatures.

TCRdb itself ran the reads through MiXCR, one entry per CDR3 protein. The sample holds a few hundred thousand distinct CDR3 sequences; about 35% are singletons and the top ten take around an eighth. Points from the study as a whole: Within the response measured ex vivo, HLA-C-restricted CMV-specific TCR beta clonotypes were dominant.

Sequences were derived from cultured PBMCs, sampled from culture after CMV antigen stimulation. This clonotype was sampled from a human donor in good health (CMV status not recorded). Some clones in this sample may be carry-over from other donors' samples.

CDR3 residues: CASSEIGAGGSDTQYF. The CDR3, as DNA: TGTGCCAGCAGCGAAATCGGAGCGGGAGGGTCCGATACGCAGTATTTT. The J gene is TRBJ2-3, the V gene TRBV12-3 or TRBV12-4, with TRBD2 identical over 10 bases. V lost 6 bases and J lost 6; bases outside the gene matches: 12. There are 16 residues in the CDR3.